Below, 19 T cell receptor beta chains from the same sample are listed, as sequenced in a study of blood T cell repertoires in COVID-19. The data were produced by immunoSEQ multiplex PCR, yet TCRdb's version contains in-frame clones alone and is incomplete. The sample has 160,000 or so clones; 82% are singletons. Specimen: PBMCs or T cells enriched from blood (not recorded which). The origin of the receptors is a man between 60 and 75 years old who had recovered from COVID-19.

The CDR3 DNA sequence: TGTGCCAGCAGGGGGACAGGGACAACTGAAAAACTGTTTTTT. Protein sequence: CASRGTGTTEKLFF. This chain uses TRBV28 with TRBJ1-4, with TRBD1 matching 9 bases. Germline V gives CDR1 MDHEN, CDR2 SYDVKM. The junction had 6 bases not matched to a gene; V was cut back by 6 bases and J by 7 bases. CDR3 length: 14 residues. Full variable domain (remainder filled in from reference TRBV28 and TRBJ1-4): DVKVTQSSRYLVKRTGEKVFLECVQDMDHENMFWYRQDPGLGLRLIYFSYDVKMKEKGDIPEGYSVSREKKERFSLILESASTNQTSMYLCASRGTGTTEKLFFGSGTQLSVL.

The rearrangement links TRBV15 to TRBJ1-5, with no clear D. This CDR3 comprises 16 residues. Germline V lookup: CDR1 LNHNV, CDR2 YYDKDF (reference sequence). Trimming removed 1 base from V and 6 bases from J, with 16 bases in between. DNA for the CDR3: TGTGCCACCAGCAGAGGGAGGCAGAGGGTGGTTCAGCCCCAGCATTTT. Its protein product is CATSRGRQRVVQPQHF.

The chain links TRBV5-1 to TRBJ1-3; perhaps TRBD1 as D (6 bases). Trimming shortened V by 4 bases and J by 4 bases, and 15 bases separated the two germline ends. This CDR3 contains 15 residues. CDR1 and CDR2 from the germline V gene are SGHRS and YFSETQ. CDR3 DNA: TGCGCCAGCAGCCCGACCCAGGGGTCGGGAAACACCATATATTTT. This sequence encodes CASSPTQGSGNTIYF.

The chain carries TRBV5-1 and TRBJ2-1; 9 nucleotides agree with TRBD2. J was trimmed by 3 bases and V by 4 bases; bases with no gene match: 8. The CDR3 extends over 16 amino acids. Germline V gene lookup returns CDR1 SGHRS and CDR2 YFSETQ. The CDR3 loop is CASSLLTSGNYNEQFF. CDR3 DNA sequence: TGCGCCAGCAGCCTCCTGACTAGCGGAAACTACAATGAGCAGTTCTTC.

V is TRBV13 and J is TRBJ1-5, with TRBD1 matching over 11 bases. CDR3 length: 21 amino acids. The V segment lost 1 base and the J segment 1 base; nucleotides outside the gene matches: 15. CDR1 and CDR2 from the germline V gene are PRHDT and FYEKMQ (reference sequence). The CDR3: CASSLEFRAGQGVRSNQPQHF. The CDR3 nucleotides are TGTGCCAGCAGCTTAGAGTTTCGAGCGGGACAGGGGGTGAGAAGCAATCAGCCCCAGCATTTT.

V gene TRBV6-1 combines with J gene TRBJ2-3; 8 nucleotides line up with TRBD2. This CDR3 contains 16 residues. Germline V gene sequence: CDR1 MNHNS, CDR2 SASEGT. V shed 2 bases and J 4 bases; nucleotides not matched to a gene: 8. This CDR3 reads CASSEPVGTSPDTQYF. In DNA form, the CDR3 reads TGTGCCAGCAGTGAACCCGTGGGGACTAGTCCAGATACGCAGTATTTT.

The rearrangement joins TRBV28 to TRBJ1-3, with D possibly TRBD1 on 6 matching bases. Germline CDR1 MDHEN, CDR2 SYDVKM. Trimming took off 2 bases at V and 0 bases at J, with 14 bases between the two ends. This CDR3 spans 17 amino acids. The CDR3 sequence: CASSLVAGALSGNTIYF. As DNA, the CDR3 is TGTGCCAGCAGTTTAGTAGCGGGGGCCCTCTCTGGAAACACCATATATTTT.

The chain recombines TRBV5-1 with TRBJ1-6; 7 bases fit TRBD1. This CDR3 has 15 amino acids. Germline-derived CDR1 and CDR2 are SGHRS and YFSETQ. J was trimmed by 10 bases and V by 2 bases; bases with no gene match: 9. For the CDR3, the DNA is TGCGCCAGCAGCTTATTACAGGGGCGGCGGTCACCCCTCCACTTT. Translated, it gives CASSLLQGRRSPLHF.

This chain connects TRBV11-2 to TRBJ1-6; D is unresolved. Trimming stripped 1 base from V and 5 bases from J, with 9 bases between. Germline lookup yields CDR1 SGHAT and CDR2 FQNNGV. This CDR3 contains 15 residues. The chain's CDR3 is CASSLGSGNNSPLHF. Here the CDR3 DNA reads TGTGCCAGCAGCTTAGGATCAGGAAATAATTCACCCCTCCACTTT.

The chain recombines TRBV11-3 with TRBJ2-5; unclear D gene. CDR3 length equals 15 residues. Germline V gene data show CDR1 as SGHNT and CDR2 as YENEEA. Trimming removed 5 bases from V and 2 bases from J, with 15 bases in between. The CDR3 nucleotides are TGTGCCAGCAGCCCCAGTGGTATGGTGCAAGAGACCCAGTACTTC. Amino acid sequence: CASSPSGMVQETQYF.

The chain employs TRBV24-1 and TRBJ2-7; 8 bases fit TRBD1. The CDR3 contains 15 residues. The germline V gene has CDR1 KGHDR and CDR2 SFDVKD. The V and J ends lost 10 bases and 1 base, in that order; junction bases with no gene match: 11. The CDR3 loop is CATRAGQGASYEQYF. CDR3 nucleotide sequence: TGTGCCACGAGAGCTGGCCAGGGGGCGTCCTACGAGCAGTACTTC.

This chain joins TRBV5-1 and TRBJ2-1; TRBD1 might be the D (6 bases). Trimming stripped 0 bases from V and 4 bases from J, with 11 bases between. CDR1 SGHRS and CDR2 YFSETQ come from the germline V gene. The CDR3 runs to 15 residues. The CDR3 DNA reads TGCGCCAGCAGCTTGGAAACAGGGCTTTACAATGAGCAGTTCTTC. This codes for CASSLETGLYNEQFF.

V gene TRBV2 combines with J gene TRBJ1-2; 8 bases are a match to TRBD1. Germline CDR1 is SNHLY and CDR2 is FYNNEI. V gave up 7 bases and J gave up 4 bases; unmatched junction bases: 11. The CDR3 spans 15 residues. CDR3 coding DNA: TGTGCCAGCAACATCCCGGGACAGGCCTCCTATGGCTACACCTTC. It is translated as CASNIPGQASYGYTF.

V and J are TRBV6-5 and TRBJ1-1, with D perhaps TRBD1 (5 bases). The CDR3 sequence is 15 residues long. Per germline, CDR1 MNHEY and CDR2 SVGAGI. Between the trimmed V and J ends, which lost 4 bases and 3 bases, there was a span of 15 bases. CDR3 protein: CASSSPGGWDTEAFF. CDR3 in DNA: TGTGCCAGCAGTTCCCCGGGGGGGTGGGACACTGAAGCTTTCTTT.

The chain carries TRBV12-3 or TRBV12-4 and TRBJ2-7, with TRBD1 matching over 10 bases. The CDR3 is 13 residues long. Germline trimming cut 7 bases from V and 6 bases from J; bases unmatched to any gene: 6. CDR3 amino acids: CASNGQGELEQYF. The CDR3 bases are TGTGCCAGCAATGGACAGGGGGAACTCGAGCAGTACTTC.

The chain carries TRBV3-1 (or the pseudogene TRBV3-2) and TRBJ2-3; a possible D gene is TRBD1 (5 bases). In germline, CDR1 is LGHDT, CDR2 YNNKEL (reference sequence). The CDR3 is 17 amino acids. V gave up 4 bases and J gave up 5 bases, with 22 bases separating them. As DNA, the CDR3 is TGTGCCAGCAGCCTTACCCCACAGGTCCAAGTTGGAGATACGCAGTATTTT. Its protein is CASSLTPQVQVGDTQYF.

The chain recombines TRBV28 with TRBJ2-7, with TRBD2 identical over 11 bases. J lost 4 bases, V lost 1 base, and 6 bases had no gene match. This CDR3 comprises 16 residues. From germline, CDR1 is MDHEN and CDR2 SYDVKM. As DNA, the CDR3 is TGTGCCAGCAGTTTATCCCTAGCGGGGGGACAGTACGAGCAGTACTTC. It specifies CASSLSLAGGQYEQYF.

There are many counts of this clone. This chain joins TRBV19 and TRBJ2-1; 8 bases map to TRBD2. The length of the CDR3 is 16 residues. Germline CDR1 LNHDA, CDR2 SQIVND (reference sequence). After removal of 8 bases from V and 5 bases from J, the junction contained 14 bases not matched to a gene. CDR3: CASAPRGGAGNNEQFF. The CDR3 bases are TGTGCCAGTGCCCCCCGGGGGGGAGCGGGAAACAATGAGCAGTTCTTC.

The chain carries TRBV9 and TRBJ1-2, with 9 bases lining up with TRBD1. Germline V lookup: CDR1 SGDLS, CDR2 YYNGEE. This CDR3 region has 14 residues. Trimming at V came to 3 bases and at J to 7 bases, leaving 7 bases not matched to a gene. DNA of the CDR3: TGTGCCAGCAGCGGAGGGACAGGGTCTTTTGGCTACACCTTC. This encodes CASSGGTGSFGYTF.